This paragraph reports one TCR beta chain. Its antigen is not known. This sample is part of a study of T cells expressing NK-cell markers. Across the whole study: The eight sequenced donors comprised seven who were HCMV-seropositive and one who was seronegative.

The study's findings and limits: The same clonotypes also predominated in the CD3+CD56-NKG2C+ fraction of several donors.

TCRdb processed the 5' RACE reads again and assigns one entry to each CDR3 protein, with no DNA. Its listing shows around 470,000 distinct CDR3 sequences. This receptor was obtained from a woman aged 45-65 years in good health. Sequenced sample: blood T cells: a sorted CD56 or NKG2C T cell subset, CD4+ or CD8+ T cells, or bulk PBMC T cells (not recorded which).

CDR3 sequence: CASSQDTGGDGANVLTF. This chain links TRBV4-2 with TRBJ2-6; the TCRdb call, TRBD1, lacks DNA for checking. Germline V gene data show CDR1 as LGHNA and CDR2 as YNFKEQ. The CDR3 loop spans 17 amino acids.